This T cell receptor (beta chain) is drawn from a study of human T cells and chemical hapten exposure (dated by TCRdb to the early 2020s). For the wider study: Libraries were pooled for sequencing, and variation in per-sample TCR yields was attributed mainly to small differences in library volumes within the pool. In alopecia patients, the study followed how the peripheral blood TCR repertoire changed in vivo over primary and secondary sensitization to diphenylcyclopropenone (DPC), a hapten. For every blood RNA sample, sequencing covered both the TCR alpha and TCR beta chains. What the research found in general, with its limitations: Repeated subsampling changed both the strength of the expansion versus patch-test correlation and the threshold at which the correlation became significant. DPC sensitization did not change how many TCRs were above 1 in 1000 frequency, and no evidence was found of alterations in global repertoire structure.

The library was generated by RACE. Reads for this sample came from a NextSeq 500. During library preparation, unique molecular identifiers were attached to individual cDNA molecules so that TCRs could be counted in a quantitative, reproducible way. The study's processing was this. A median of roughly 98,000 TCRs per sample was observed, with a range of roughly 23,224 to 700,000. The Decombinator software suite was used to annotate the V, J and CDR3 of the TCR reads. Every sample was subsampled to the same number of TCRs (28,000) for the PS versus PT1 abundance plots. TCRs were defined as expanded if absent before sensitization and observed at least eight times at the 2-week time point. The public reads were run again by TCRdb, first through fastp at Q25 and then through MiXCR, and only productive beta chains were kept. Every distinct CDR3 protein forms one entry, paired with its most common genes and DNA. Here the V and J calls rest on TCRdb's processing, not on the authors' analysis. For this sample there are 100,000 to 150,000 distinct CDR3 sequences; 9% to 10% appear just once. Clones ranked in the top ten supply 1.5% to 2% of the sample.

Per the publication, the time point label means: healthy volunteer bleed at 2 weeks. Total RNA was extracted from unfractionated whole blood that had been collected in Tempus Blood RNA tubes. About 5 healthy volunteers served as TCR sequencing controls and were bled at day 0, 2 weeks and 6 weeks. Deletion took 6 bases off V and 5 bases off J, with a span of 22 bases between the germline ends. The CDR3 starts with the cysteine, ends with the phenylalanine, and has 16 residues. Only CDR3 DNA is held: 48 bases, read in frame from base 1. For this clonotype: Its binding antigen is unknown. One base away there is no much larger clone; base qualities are not given.

This clonotype was obtained from a male donor in good health. Some clones in this sample may be carry-over from other donors' samples. The V and J genes are TRBV12-3 or TRBV12-4 and TRBJ1-1; TRBD1 is a possible D gene, resting on 5 matching bases. The material sequenced was whole blood. The CDR3 protein is CASSDQSQGVGTEAFF. The DNA sequence reads TGTGCCAGCAGCGACCAATCTCAGGGAGTAGGAACTGAAGCTTTCTTT.